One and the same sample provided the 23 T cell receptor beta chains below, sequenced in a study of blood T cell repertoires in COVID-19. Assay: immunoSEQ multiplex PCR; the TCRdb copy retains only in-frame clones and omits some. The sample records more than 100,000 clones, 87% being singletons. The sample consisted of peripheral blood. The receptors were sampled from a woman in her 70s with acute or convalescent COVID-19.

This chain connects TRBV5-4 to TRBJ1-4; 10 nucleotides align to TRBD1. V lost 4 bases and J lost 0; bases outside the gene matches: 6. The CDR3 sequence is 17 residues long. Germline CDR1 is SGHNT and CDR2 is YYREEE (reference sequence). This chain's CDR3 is CASSQGQGIATNEKLFF. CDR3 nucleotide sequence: TGTGCCAGCAGCCAGGGACAGGGGATTGCAACTAATGAAAAACTGTTTTTT.

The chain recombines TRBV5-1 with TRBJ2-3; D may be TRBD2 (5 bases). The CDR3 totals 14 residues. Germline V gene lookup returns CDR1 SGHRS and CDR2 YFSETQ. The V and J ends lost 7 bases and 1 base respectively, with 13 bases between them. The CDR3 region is CASRLAAGTDTQYF. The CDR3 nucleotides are TGCGCCAGCCGTTTAGCAGCGGGCACAGATACGCAGTATTTT.

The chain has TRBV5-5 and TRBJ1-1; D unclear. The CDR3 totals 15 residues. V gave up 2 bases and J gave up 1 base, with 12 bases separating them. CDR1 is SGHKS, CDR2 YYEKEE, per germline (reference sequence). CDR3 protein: CASSLLLGKNTEAFF. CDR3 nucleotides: TGTGCCAGCAGCTTATTACTCGGGAAGAACACTGAAGCTTTCTTT.

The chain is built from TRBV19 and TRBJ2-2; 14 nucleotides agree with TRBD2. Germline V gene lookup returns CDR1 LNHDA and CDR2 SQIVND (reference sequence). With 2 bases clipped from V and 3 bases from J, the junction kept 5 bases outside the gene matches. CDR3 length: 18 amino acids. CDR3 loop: CASSIRRLAGGHTGELFF. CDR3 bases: TGTGCCAGTAGTATAAGACGACTAGCGGGGGGGCACACCGGGGAGCTGTTTTTT.

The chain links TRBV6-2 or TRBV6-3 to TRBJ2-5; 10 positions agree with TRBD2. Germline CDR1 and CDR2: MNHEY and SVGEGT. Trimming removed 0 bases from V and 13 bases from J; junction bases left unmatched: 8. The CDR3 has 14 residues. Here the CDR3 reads CASSYSLSGGARYF. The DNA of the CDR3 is TGTGCCAGCAGTTACTCCCTCAGCGGGGGGGCTCGGTACTTC.

The CDR3 loop is CASSHPGLEAYNEQFF. The CDR3 DNA is TGTGCCAGCAGTCATCCGGGACTGGAGGCCTACAATGAGCAGTTCTTC. The chain is built from TRBV28 and TRBJ2-1; maybe TRBD2 (6 bases). Trimming took 5 bases from V and 2 from J, leaving 16 bases between them. The germline gives CDR1 MDHEN, CDR2 SYDVKM. The CDR3 extends over 16 amino acids.

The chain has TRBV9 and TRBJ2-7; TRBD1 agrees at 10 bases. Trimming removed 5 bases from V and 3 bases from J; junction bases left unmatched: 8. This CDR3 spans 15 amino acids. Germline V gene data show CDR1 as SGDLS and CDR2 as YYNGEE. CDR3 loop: CASSAGGQGIYEQYF. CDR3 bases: TGTGCCAGCAGTGCGGGGGGACAGGGGATCTACGAGCAGTACTTC.

Written as DNA, the CDR3 is TGTGCCACCAGTGATTTGCAGGGTCCCGGAAACACCATATATTTT. It codes for CATSDLQGPGNTIYF. The chain recombines TRBV24-1 with TRBJ1-3; D perhaps matches TRBD1 (5 bases). Trimming stripped 0 bases from V and 4 bases from J, with 9 bases between. The CDR3 runs 15 residues. Germline V lookup: CDR1 KGHDR, CDR2 SFDVKD.

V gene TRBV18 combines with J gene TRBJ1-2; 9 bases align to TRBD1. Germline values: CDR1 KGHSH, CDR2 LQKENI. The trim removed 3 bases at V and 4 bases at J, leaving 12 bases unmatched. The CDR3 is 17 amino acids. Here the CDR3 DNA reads TGTGCCAGCTCACCCCGAGATCCGAGACAGGGGGGCTATGGCTACACCTTC. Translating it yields CASSPRDPRQGGYGYTF. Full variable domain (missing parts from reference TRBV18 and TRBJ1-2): NAGVMQNPRHLVRRRGQEARLRCSPMKGHSHVYWYRQLPEEGLKFMVYLQKENIIDESGMPKERFSAEFPKEGPSILRIQQVVRGDSAAYFCASSPRDPRQGGYGYTFGSGTRLTVV.

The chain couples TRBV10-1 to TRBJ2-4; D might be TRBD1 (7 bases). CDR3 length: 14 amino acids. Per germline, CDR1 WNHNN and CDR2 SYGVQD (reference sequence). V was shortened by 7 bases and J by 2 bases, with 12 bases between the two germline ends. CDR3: CASKQGRPKNIQYF. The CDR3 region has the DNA TGCGCCAGCAAACAGGGGAGGCCCAAAAACATTCAGTACTTC.

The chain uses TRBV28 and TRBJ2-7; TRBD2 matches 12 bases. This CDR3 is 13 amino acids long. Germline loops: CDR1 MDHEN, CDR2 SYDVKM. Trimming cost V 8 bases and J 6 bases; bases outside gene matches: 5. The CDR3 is CASSTSGGGEQYF. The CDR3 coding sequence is TGTGCCAGCTCGACTAGCGGGGGAGGCGAGCAGTACTTC.

CDR3 coding DNA: TGTGCCAGCACCCTTATTGGACAGGGAAATTCACCCCTCCACTTT. As protein: CASTLIGQGNSPLHF. This chain uses TRBV28 with TRBJ1-6, with 8 nucleotides matching TRBD1. CDR1 is MDHEN, CDR2 SYDVKM, per germline. The V segment lost 7 bases and the J segment 7 bases; nucleotides outside the gene matches: 9. This CDR3 has 15 amino acids.

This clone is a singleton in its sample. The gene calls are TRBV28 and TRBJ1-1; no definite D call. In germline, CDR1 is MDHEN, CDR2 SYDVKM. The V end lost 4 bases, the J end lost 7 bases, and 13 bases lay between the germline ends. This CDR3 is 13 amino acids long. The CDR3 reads CASSYPGMDEAFF. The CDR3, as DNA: TGTGCCAGCAGTTACCCGGGGATGGATGAAGCTTTCTTT.

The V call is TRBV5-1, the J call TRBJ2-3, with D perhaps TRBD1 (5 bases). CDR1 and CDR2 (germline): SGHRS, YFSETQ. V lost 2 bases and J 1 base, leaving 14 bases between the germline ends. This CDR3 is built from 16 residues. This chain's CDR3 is CASSFSPGQRTDTQYF. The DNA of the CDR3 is TGCGCCAGCAGCTTTTCTCCAGGGCAGCGCACAGATACGCAGTATTTT.

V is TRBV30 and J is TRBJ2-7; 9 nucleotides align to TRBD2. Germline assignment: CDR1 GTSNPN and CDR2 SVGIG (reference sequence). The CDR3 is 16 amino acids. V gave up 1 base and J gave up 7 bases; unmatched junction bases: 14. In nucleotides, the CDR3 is TGTGCCTGGAGTGGGGGGAGCGGGGGGATTATGGGTGAGCAGTACTTC. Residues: CAWSGGSGGIMGEQYF. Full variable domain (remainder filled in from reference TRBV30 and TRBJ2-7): SQTIHQWPATLVQPVGSPLSLECTVEGTSNPNLYWYRQAAGRGLQLLFYSVGIGQISSEVPQNLSASRPQDRQFILSSKKLLLSDSGFYLCAWSGGSGGIMGEQYFGPGTRLTVT.

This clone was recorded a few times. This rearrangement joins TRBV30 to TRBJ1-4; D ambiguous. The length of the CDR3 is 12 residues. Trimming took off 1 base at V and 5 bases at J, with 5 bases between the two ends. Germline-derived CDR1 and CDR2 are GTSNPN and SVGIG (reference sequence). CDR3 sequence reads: CAWSASNEKLFF. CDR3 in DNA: TGTGCCTGGAGTGCTTCGAATGAAAAACTGTTTTTT.

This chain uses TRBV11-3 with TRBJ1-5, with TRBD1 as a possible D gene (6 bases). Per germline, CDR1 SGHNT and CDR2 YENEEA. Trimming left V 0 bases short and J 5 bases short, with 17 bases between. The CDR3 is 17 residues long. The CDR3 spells CASSLESRQAEDQPQHF. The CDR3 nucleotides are TGTGCCAGCAGCTTAGAGTCCCGACAGGCCGAGGATCAGCCCCAGCATTTT.

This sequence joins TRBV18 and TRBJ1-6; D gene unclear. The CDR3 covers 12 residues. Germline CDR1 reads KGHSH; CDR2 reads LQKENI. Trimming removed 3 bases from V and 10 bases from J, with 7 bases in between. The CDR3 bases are TGTGCCAGCTCACCGCCAAGCTCACCCCTCCACTTT. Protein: CASSPPSSPLHF.

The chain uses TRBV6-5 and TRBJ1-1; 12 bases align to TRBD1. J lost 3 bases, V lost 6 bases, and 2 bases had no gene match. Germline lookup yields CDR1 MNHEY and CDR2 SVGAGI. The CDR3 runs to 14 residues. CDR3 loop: CASRGTGGYTEAFF. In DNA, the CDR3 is TGTGCCAGCAGAGGGACAGGGGGCTACACTGAAGCTTTCTTT.

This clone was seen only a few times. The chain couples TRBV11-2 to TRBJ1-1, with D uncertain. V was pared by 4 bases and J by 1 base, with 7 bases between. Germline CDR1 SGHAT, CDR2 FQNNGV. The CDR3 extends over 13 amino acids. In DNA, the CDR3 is TGTGCCAGCAGCTCAGAGAGGAACACTGAAGCTTTCTTT. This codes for CASSSERNTEAFF.

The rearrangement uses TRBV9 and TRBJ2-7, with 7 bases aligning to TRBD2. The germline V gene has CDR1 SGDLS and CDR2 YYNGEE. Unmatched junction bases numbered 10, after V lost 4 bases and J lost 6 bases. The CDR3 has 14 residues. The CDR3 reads CASSNLVSGGEQYF. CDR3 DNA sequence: TGTGCCAGCAGCAACCTGGTGTCGGGGGGCGAGCAGTACTTC.

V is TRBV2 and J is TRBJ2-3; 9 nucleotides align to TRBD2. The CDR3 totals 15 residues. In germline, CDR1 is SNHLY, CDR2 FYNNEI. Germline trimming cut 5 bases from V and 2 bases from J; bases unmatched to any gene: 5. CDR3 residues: CASSPTSGYTDTQYF. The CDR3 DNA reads TGTGCCAGCAGTCCGACTAGCGGCTACACAGATACGCAGTATTTT. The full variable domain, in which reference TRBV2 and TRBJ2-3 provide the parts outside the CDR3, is EPEVTQTPSHQVTQMGQEVILRCVPISNHLYFYWYRQILGQKVEFLVSFYNNEISEKSEIFDDQFSVERPDGSNFTLKIRSTKLEDSAMYFCASSPTSGYTDTQYFGPGTRLTVL.

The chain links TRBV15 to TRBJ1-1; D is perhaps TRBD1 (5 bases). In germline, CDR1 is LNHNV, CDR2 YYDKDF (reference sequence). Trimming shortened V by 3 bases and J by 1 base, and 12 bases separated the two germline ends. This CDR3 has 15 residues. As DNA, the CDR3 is TGTGCCACCAGCAGGTCAGGGTTGTCGAACACTGAAGCTTTCTTT. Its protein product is CATSRSGLSNTEAFF. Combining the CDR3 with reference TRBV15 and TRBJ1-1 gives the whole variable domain DAMVIQNPRYQVTQFGKPVTLSCSQTLNHNVMYWYQQKSSQAPKLLFHYYDKDFNNEADTPDNFQSRRPNTSFCFLDIRSPGLGDTAMYLCATSRSGLSNTEAFFGQGTRLTVV.